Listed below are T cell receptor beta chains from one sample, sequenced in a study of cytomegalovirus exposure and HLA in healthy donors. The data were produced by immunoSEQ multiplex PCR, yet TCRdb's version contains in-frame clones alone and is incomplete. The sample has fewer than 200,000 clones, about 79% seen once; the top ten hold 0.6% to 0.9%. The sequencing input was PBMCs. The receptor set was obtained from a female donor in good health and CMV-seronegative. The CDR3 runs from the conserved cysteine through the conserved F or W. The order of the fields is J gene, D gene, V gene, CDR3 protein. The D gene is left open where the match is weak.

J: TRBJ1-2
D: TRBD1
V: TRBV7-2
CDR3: CASSPRGINGYTF

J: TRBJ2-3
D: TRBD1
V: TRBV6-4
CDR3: CATPLPGQGAGTQYF

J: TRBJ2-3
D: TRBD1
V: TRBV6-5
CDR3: CASSYRGQRTDTQYF

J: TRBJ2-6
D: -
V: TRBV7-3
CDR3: CASSSNRGANGLTF

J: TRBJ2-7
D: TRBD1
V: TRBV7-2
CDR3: CASSLGQGAFYEQYF

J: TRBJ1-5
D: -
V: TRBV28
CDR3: CASTIRGYSNQPQHF

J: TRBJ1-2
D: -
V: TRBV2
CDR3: CASSPSGGDGYTF

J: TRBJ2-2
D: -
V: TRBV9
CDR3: CASSVGARGSTNTGELFF

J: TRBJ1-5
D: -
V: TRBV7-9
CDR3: CASSFSSNQPQHF

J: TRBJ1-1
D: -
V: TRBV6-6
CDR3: CASSHTNTEAFF

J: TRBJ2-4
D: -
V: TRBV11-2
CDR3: CASSPRYRLLAKNIQYF

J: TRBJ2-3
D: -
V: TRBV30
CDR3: CAWSALNRGSGMATQYF

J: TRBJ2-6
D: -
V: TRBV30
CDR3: CAWSLSGANGLTF

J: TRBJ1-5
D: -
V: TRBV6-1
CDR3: CASIQDRRNQPQHF

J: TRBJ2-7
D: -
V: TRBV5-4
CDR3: CASSPDWISYEQYF

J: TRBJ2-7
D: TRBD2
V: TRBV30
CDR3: CAWSVGLGGRNEQYF

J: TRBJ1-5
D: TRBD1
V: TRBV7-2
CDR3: CASSPQTGGNQPQHF

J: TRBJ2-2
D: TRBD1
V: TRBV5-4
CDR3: CASRTGSDTGELFF

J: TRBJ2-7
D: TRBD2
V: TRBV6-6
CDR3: CASSYSGGNPYEQYF

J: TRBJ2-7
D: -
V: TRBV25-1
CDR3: CASATLQEQYF

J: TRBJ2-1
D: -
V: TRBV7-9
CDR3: CASLPGEVYNEQFF

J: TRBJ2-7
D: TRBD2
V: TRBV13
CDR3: CASSTTKTSGRVYEQYF

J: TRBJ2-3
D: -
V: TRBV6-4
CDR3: CASSLSGTDTQYF

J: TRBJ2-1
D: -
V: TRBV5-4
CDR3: CASSLRGLPYNEQFF

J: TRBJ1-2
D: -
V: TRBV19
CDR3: CASSLEGRPNYGYTF

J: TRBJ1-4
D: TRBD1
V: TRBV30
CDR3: CAWGDRVSEKLFF

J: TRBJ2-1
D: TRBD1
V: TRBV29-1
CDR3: CSVEPGGLLQFF

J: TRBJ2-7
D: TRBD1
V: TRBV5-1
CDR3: CASSLRGQASYEQYF

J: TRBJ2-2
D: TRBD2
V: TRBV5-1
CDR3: CASSLTSVDTGELFF

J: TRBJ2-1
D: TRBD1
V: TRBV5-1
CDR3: CASSKGQGAGFF

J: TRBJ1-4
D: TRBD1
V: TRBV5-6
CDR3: CASSSIDRGPFNEKLFF

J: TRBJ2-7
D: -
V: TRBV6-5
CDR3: CASSYPASHEQYF

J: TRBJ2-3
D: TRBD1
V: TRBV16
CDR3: CASSQETGGRTDTQYF

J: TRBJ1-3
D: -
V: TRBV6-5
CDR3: CASSRTDSGNTIYF

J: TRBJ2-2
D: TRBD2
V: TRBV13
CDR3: CASSLTAGANTGELFF

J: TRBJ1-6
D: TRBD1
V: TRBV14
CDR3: CASSQNAGTGTNSPLHF

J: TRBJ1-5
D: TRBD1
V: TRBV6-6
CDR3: CASSRTGSAGNQPQHF

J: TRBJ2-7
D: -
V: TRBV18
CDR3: CASSPNQFYEQYF

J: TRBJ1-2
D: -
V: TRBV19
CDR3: CASNGRANYGYTF

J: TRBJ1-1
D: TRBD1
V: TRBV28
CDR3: CASSLTRQGVGTEAFF

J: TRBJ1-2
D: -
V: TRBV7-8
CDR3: CASSLALTNRDGYTF

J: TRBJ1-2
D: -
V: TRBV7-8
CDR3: CASSLGRGRDYGYTF

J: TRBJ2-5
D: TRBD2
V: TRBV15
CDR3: CATSRVTGGKTQYF